This T cell receptor (beta chain) comes out of a study of T cells in Graves' hyperthyroidism and ophthalmopathy. Findings and limits, study-wide: Most thyroid clonotypes expanded above 0.001 were also detected in blood.

Details on this clonotype: The antigen is undetermined.

TCR beta CDR3 regions were amplified from RNA transcripts. RT-PCR in the first round (using the HTBI primer set) targeted the TCR CDR3. TCRdb itself ran the multiplex PCR reads through MiXCR, one entry per CDR3 protein. Of under 600,000 distinct CDR3 sequences listed, 16% are singletons. The CDR3 runs to 15 residues. Germline V lookup: CDR1 SGHAT, CDR2 FQNNGV. The V end was cut by 5 bases, the J end by 3 bases, with 13 bases between. A Clinical Activity Score of at least 3, a NOSPECS grade of at least 4 and a duration under 3 months were recorded in the ophthalmopathy patients. Orbital computed tomography, thyroid ultrasound, serum thyroxine and TRAb, and clinical symptoms together informed the diagnoses.

The clonotype comes from a woman aged 40 to 55 with Graves' ophthalmopathy. The chain links TRBV11-2 to TRBJ1-4; no firm D call. Material for sequencing was blood. The CDR3 DNA sequence: TGTGCCAGCAGCCACAATGTGGTTTCTAATGAAAAACTGTTTTTT. Amino acids: CASSHNVVSNEKLFF. Together with reference TRBV11-2 and TRBJ1-4, the CDR3 gives the full variable domain: EAGVAQSPRYKIIEKRQSVAFWCNPISGHATLYWYQQILGQGPKLLIQFQNNGVVDDSQLPKDRFSAERLKGVDSTLKIQPAKLEDSAVYLCASSHNVVSNEKLFFGSGTQLSVL.